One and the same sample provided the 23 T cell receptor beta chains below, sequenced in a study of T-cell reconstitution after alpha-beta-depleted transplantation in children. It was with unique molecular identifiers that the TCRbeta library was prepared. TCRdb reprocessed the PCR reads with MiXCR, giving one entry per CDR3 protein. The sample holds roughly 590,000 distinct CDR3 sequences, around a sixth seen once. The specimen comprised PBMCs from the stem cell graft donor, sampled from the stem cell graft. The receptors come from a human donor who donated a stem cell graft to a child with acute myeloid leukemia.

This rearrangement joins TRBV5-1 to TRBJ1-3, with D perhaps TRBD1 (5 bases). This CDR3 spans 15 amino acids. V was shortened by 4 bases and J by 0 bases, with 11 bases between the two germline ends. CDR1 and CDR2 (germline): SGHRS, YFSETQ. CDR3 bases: TGCGCCAGCAGCCCGGGACGCAACTCTGGAAACACCATATATTTT. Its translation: CASSPGRNSGNTIYF.

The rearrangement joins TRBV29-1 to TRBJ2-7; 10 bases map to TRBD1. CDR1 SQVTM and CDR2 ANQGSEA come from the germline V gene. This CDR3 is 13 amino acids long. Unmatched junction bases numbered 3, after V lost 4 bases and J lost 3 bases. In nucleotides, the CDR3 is TGCAGCGTTGCCCGGGACAGGGGCTACGAGCAGTACTTC. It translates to CSVARDRGYEQYF.

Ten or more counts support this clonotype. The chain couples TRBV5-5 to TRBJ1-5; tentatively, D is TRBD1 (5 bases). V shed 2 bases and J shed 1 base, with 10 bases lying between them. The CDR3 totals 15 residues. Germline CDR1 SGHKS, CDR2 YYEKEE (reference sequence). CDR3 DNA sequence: TGTGCCAGCAGCTTTGAGGGGTGGAGCAATCAGCCCCAGCATTTT. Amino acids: CASSFEGWSNQPQHF.

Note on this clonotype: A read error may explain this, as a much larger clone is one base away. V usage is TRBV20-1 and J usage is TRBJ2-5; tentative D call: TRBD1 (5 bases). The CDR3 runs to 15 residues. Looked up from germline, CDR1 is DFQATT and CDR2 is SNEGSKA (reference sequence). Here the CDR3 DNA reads TGCTGTGCTAGGGGTAGCTGGCAAATACAAGAGACCCAGTACTTC. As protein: CCARGSWQIQETQYF.

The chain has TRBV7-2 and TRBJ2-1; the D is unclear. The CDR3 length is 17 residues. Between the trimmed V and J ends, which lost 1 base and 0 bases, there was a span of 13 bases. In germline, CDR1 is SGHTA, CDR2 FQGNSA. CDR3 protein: CASSLVGRPRSYNEQFF. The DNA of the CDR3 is TGTGCCAGCAGCTTAGTAGGTAGACCCCGCTCCTACAATGAGCAGTTCTTC.

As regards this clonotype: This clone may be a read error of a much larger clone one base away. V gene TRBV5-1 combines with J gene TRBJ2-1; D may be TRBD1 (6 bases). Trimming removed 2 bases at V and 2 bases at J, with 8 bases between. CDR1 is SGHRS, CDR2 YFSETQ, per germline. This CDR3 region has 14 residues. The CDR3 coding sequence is TGCGCCAGCAGCTTCGGACAGACCTACAATGAGCAGTTCTTC. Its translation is CASSFGQTYNEQFF.

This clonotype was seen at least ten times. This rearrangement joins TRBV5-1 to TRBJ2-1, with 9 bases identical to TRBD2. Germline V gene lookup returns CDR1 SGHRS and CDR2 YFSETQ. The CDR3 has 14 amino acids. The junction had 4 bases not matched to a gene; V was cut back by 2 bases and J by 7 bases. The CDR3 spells CASSFGGGVNEQFF. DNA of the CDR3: TGCGCCAGCAGCTTTGGCGGGGGGGTGAATGAGCAGTTCTTC.

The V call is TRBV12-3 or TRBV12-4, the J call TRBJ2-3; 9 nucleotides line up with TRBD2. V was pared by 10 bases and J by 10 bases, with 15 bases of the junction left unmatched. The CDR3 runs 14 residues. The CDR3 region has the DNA TGTGCCACGATTAGCGGGGGCCCCATGGTGGCGCAGTATTTT. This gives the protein CATISGGPMVAQYF.

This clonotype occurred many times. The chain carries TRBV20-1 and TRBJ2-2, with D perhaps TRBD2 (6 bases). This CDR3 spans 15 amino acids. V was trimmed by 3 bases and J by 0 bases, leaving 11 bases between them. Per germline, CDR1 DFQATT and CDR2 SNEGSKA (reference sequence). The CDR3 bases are TGCAGTGCTAGGGGTCGGGAGCCGAACACCGGGGAGCTGTTTTTT. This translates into CSARGREPNTGELFF.

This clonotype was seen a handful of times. CDR3 nucleotide sequence: TGTGCCAGCAGCTTACGGTTTGGGACAGGGAGTTTCGGCTACACCTTC. Translation: CASSLRFGTGSFGYTF. The chain is built from TRBV7-2 and TRBJ1-2; 9 bases map to TRBD1. J was trimmed by 8 bases and V by 2 bases; bases with no gene match: 12. The V gene's germline CDR1 is SGHTA and CDR2 FQGNSA. The CDR3 runs to 16 residues.

DNA of the CDR3: TGTGCCAGCAGCTCGAGGGCGGGCCAGGGACAAGAGACCCAGTACTTC. The encoded protein is CASSSRAGQGQETQYF. The chain uses TRBV7-2 and TRBJ2-5; either TRBD1 or TRBD2 may supply D (5 bases each). The germline V and J ends were trimmed by 4 bases and 2 bases, with 17 bases remaining between them. This CDR3 is built from 16 residues. Germline V gives CDR1 SGHTA, CDR2 FQGNSA. Complete variable domain (other parts from reference TRBV7-2 and TRBJ2-5): GAGVSQSPSNKVTEKGKDVELRCDPISGHTALYWYRQSLGQGLEFLIYFQGNSAPDKSGLPSDRFSAERTGGSVSTLTIQRTQQEDSAVYLCASSSRAGQGQETQYFGPGTRLLVL.

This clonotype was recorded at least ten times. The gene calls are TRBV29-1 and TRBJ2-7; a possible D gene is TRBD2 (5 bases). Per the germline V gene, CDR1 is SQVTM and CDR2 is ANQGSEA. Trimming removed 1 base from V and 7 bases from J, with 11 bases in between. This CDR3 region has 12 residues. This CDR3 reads CSVEVEGMEQYF. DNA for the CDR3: TGCAGCGTTGAAGTAGAGGGTATGGAGCAGTACTTC.

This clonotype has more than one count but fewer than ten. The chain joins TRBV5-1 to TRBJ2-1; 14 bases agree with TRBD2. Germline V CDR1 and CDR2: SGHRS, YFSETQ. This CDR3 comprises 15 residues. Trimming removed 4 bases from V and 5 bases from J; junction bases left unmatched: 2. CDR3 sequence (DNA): TGCGCCAGCAGCCCGACTAGCGGGGGGGACAATGAGCAGTTCTTC. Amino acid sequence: CASSPTSGGDNEQFF. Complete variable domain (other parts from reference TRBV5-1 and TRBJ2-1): KAGVTQTPRYLIKTRGQQVTLSCSPISGHRSVSWYQQTPGQGLQFLFEYFSETQRNKGNFPGRFSGRQFSNSRSEMNVSTLELGDSALYLCASSPTSGGDNEQFFGPGTRLTVL.

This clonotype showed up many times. The CDR3 coding sequence is TGCAGCGTTGAAGGAAGCACAGGGGGGACCGGGGAGCTGTTTTTT. Translating gives CSVEGSTGGTGELFF. The chain employs TRBV29-1 and TRBJ2-2, with 8 positions matching TRBD1. The CDR3 loop spans 15 amino acids. Unmatched junction bases numbered 6, after V lost 1 base and J lost 5 bases. The germline gives CDR1 SQVTM, CDR2 ANQGSEA.

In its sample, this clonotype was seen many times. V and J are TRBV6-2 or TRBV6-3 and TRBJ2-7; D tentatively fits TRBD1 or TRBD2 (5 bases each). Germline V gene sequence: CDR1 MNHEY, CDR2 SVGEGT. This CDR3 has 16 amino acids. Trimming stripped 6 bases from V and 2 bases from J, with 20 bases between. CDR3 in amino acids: CASRRLSTGRTYEQYF. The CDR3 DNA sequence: TGTGCCAGCAGGAGGCTTTCGACGGGGCGAACCTACGAGCAGTACTTC.

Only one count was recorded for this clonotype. For the CDR3, the DNA is TGTGCCAGCAGCTCCCGCTCCCGGCGGAGCGACGAGCAGTACTTC. Amino acids: CASSSRSRRSDEQYF. The chain combines TRBV7-9 with TRBJ2-7; D remains ambiguous. This CDR3 contains 15 residues. V shed 4 bases and J shed 5 bases, with 18 bases lying between them. Germline V gene data show CDR1 as SEHNR and CDR2 as FQNEAQ (reference sequence).

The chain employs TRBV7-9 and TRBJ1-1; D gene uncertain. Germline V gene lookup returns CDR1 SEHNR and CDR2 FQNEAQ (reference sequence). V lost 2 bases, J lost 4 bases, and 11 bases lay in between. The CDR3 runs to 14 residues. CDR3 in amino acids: CASSLKMGGTEAFF. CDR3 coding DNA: TGTGCCAGCAGCTTAAAGATGGGTGGCACTGAAGCTTTCTTT. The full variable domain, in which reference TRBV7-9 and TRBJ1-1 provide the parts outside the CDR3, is DTGVSQNPRHKITKRGQNVTFRCDPISEHNRLYWYRQTLGQGPEFLTYFQNEAQLEKSRLLSDRFSAERPKGSFSTLEIQRTEQGDSAMYLCASSLKMGGTEAFFGQGTRLTVV.

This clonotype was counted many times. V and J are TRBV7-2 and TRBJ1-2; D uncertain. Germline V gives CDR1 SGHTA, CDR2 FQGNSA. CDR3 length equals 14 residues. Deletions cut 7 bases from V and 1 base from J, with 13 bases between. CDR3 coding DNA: TGTGCCAGCACCTTCCCTCATTTTAACTATGGCTACACCTTC. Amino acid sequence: CASTFPHFNYGYTF.

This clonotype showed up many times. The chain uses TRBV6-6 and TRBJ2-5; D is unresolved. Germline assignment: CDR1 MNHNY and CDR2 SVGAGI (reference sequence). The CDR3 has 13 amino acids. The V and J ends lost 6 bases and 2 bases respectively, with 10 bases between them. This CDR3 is CASRPGPQETQYF. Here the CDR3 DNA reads TGTGCCAGCAGACCCGGACCGCAAGAGACCCAGTACTTC.

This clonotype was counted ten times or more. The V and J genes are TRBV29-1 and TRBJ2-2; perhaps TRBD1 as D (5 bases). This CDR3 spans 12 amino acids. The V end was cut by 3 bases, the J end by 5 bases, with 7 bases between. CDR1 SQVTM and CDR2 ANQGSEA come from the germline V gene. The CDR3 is CSVEKGTGELFF. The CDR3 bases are TGCAGCGTTGAGAAGGGGACCGGGGAGCTGTTTTTT.

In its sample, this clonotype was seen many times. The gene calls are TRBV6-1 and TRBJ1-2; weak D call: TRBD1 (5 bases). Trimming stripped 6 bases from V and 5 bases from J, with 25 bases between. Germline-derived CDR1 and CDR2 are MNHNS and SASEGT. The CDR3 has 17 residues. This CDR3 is CASRASGRVPSSYGYTF. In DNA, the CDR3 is TGTGCCAGCAGGGCGAGCGGCAGGGTCCCTTCCTCTTATGGCTACACCTTC.

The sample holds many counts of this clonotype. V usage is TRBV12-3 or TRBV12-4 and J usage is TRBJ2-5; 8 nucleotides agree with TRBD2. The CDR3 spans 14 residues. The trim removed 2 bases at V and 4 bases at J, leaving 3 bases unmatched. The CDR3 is CASSLISGGETQYF. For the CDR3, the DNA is TGTGCCAGCAGTTTAATCAGCGGGGGAGAGACCCAGTACTTC.

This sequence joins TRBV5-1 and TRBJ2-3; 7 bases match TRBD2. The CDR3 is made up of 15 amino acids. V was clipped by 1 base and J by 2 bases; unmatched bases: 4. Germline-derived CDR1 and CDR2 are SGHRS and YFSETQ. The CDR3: CASSLQGLPTDTQYF. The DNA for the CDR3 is TGCGCCAGCAGCTTGCAGGGACTACCCACAGATACGCAGTATTTT.